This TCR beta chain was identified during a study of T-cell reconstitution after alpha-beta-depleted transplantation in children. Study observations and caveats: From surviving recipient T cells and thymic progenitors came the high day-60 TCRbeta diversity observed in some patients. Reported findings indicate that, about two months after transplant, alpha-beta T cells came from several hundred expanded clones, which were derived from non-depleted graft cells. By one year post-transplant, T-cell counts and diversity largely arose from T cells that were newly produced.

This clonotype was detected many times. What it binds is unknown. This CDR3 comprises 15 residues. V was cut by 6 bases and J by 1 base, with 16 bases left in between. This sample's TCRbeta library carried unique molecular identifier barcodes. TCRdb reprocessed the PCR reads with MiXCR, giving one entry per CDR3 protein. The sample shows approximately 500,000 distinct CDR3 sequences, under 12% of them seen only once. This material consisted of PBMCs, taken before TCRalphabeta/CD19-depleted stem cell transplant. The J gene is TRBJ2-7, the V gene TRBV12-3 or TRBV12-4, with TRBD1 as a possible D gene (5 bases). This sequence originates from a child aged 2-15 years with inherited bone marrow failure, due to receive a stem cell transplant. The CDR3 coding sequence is TGTGCCAGCAGCCGACACAGACAGCCATCCTACGAGCAGTACTTC. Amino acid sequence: CASSRHRQPSYEQYF.